The 18 T cell receptor beta chains presented below share a single source sample, sequenced in a study of cytomegalovirus exposure and HLA in healthy donors. The PCR ran on 60 Vbeta and 13 Jbeta primers. The data were produced by immunoSEQ multiplex PCR, yet TCRdb's version contains in-frame clones alone and is incomplete. The table includes some 130,000 clones, 60% to 75% detected once. The source material was PBMCs. These receptors were obtained from a woman aged 50 to 65 in good health and CMV-seropositive.

V gene TRBV7-8 combines with J gene TRBJ1-1; D remains unclear. From germline, CDR1 is SGHVS and CDR2 FQNEAQ. The CDR3 has 14 amino acids. V was shortened by 8 bases and J by 0 bases, with 13 bases between the two germline ends. The CDR3 nucleotides read TGTGCCAGCTATCCCTCTGACATGAACACTGAAGCTTTCTTT. The encoded protein is CASYPSDMNTEAFF.

The chain employs TRBV6-5 and TRBJ1-4; D is undetermined. This CDR3 comprises 14 residues. CDR1 and CDR2 (germline): MNHEY, SVGAGI. Between the trimmed V and J ends, which lost 6 bases and 8 bases, there was a span of 16 bases. The CDR3 DNA is TGTGCCAGCAGCCCCCTCGCCGCCCGGGAAAAACTGTTTTTT. It encodes CASSPLAAREKLFF.

This sequence joins TRBV2 and TRBJ2-7; 7 nucleotides match TRBD2. CDR1 and CDR2 (germline): SNHLY, FYNNEI. V dropped 6 bases and J dropped 1; count of bases not matched to a gene: 9. The CDR3 has 15 residues. CDR3 region: CASRAGTTPSYEQYF. The CDR3 bases are TGTGCCAGCAGGGCCGGGACTACCCCATCCTACGAGCAGTACTTC.

As to this clone: Relative to the germline gene, one junction end is altered; a read error may explain this. The rearrangement links TRBV4-1 to TRBJ1-2, with 7 bases aligning to TRBD1. This CDR3 comprises 14 residues. Germline V CDR1 and CDR2: MGHRA, YSYEKL. The CDR3 loop reads CASSHEQGRGGYPF. The CDR3 DNA reads TGCGCCAGCAGCCATGAACAGGGGCGGGGTGGCTACCCCTTC.

The rearrangement links TRBV5-1 to TRBJ2-5; TRBD2 is a possible D gene (6 bases). There are 15 residues in the CDR3. Germline CDR1 reads SGHRS; CDR2 reads YFSETQ. V lost 4 bases and J 4 bases, leaving 17 bases between the germline ends. The CDR3 reads CASSRAGQMGETQYF. CDR3 sequence (DNA): TGCGCCAGCAGCCGAGCGGGCCAGATGGGAGAGACCCAGTACTTC.

This clone appeared a few times. The CDR3 bases are TGTGCCAGCCGGGCGGGGGGCCCGGAAAGGGAGCTGTTTTTT. Translation: CASRAGGPERELFF. This chain connects TRBV28 to TRBJ2-2, with 8 bases matching TRBD2. CDR3 length equals 14 residues. Per germline, CDR1 MDHEN and CDR2 SYDVKM. V lost 8 bases and J lost 9; bases outside the gene matches: 11.

In regard to this clone: The same CDR3 also results from other DNA sequences found in this sample. The chain combines TRBV2 with TRBJ2-1, with 10 bases that match TRBD1. The CDR3 covers 12 residues. The V gene end was trimmed by 6 bases and the J gene end by 10 bases; junction bases not matched to a gene: 3. Per the germline V gene, CDR1 is SNHLY and CDR2 is FYNNEI. Written as DNA, the CDR3 is TGTGCCAGCAGGGGACAGGGGTACGAGCAGTTCTTC. This translates into CASRGQGYEQFF.

The rearrangement joins TRBV7-6 to TRBJ2-1, with TRBD2 identical over 12 bases. Germline V gene lookup returns CDR1 SGHVS and CDR2 FNYEAQ. The CDR3 is made up of 18 amino acids. The ends lost 5 bases at V and 9 bases at J; junction bases unmatched: 17. DNA of the CDR3: TGTGCCAGCAGCAACCCCCTCACTAGCGGGGGGCGGCTGGGTGAGCAGTTCTTC. This sequence encodes CASSNPLTSGGRLGEQFF.

V is TRBV7-9 and J is TRBJ2-7; TRBD2 matches 7 bases. Unmatched junction bases numbered 3, after V lost 4 bases and J lost 3 bases. Germline loops: CDR1 SEHNR, CDR2 FQNEAQ (reference sequence). This CDR3 has 13 residues. The CDR3 nucleotides are TGTGCCAGCAGCTACCGGGGGGACTACGAGCAGTACTTC. It translates to CASSYRGDYEQYF.

The chain combines TRBV7-8 with TRBJ1-1; D is perhaps TRBD1 (5 bases). Germline V lookup: CDR1 SGHVS, CDR2 FQNEAQ. V was shortened by 4 bases and J by 5 bases, with 14 bases between the two germline ends. This CDR3 comprises 14 residues. CDR3 sequence reads: CASSSTRPGTEAFF. The CDR3 DNA is TGTGCCAGCAGCTCGACCCGGCCAGGGACTGAAGCTTTCTTT.

This clone was picked up a small number of times. This chain uses TRBV7-9 with TRBJ1-1, with TRBD1 matching 7 bases. V was pared by 4 bases and J by 1 base, with 3 bases of the junction left unmatched. The CDR3 extends over 14 amino acids. The germline V gene has CDR1 SEHNR and CDR2 FQNEAQ (reference sequence). CDR3 sequence (DNA): TGTGCCAGCAGCTCCCGGACAGGGAACACTGAAGCTTTCTTT. Residues: CASSSRTGNTEAFF.

The J gene is TRBJ1-6, the V gene TRBV27; 8 bases are a match to TRBD1. The CDR3 contains 15 residues. From germline, CDR1 is MNHEY and CDR2 SMNVEV (reference sequence). V gave up 5 bases and J gave up 13 bases; unmatched junction bases: 13. CDR3 protein: CASSGSGDRSAPLHF. The DNA of the CDR3 is TGTGCCAGCAGTGGGTCGGGGGACAGGTCAGCCCCCCTCCACTTT.

The chain has TRBV6-1 and TRBJ1-4; the D is unclear. This CDR3 region has 13 residues. The V end lost 8 bases, the J end lost 0 bases, and 7 bases lay between the germline ends. Germline values: CDR1 MNHNS, CDR2 SASEGT. The CDR3 region is CASRSSTNEKLFF. The CDR3 DNA sequence: TGTGCCAGCCGTTCGTCAACTAATGAAAAACTGTTTTTT.

V gene TRBV2 combines with J gene TRBJ1-2; D may be TRBD1 (5 bases). Germline CDR1 reads SNHLY; CDR2 reads FYNNEI. V was cut by 0 bases and J by 2 bases, with 13 bases left in between. This CDR3 has 16 residues. For the CDR3, the DNA is TGTGCCAGCAGTGAAGCGCCCCGGGGGGACAACTATGGCTACACCTTC. The encoded protein is CASSEAPRGDNYGYTF.

V usage is TRBV14 and J usage is TRBJ2-7; 8 nucleotides line up with TRBD2. There are 15 residues in the CDR3. Trimming cost V 1 base and J 6 bases; bases outside gene matches: 8. Germline lookup yields CDR1 SGHDN and CDR2 FVKESK. CDR3 amino acids: CASSQGSGSGAEQYF. The CDR3 nucleotides are TGTGCCAGCAGCCAAGGGTCCGGTAGCGGGGCCGAGCAGTACTTC.

This chain joins TRBV7-8 and TRBJ1-1; possible D gene TRBD1, 5 bases. Trimming took 1 base from V and 1 from J, leaving 10 bases between them. CDR3 length: 15 residues. Germline V gene lookup returns CDR1 SGHVS and CDR2 FQNEAQ. The CDR3 bases are TGTGCCAGCAGCTTAGATAGGGGTGGGAACACTGAAGCTTTCTTT. As protein: CASSLDRGGNTEAFF.

This clone showed up just a few times. The CDR3 coding sequence is TGTGCCATCAGCGAAGAAGGGACAGGGGGCGGCACAGATACGCAGTATTTT. It codes for CAISEEGTGGGTDTQYF. This chain uses TRBV10-3 with TRBJ2-3; 12 bases are shared with TRBD1. The length of the CDR3 is 17 residues. Germline V gives CDR1 ENHRY, CDR2 SYGVKD. V lost 6 bases to trimming and J lost 1 base; unmatched junction nucleotides: 8.

V gene TRBV6-6 combines with J gene TRBJ1-1; D gene uncertain. CDR1 and CDR2 (germline): MNHNY, SVGAGI (reference sequence). The CDR3 loop spans 12 amino acids. V gave up 7 bases and J gave up 3 bases, with 9 bases separating them. CDR3 bases: TGTGCCAGCAATAGAAGAGACACTGAAGCTTTCTTT. Its translation: CASNRRDTEAFF.